One TCR beta chain is described in this entry. The data originate from a study of control samples from healthy donors and cancer patients. The length of the CDR3 is 13 residues. Per germline, CDR1 LNHNV and CDR2 YYDKDF (reference sequence). Trimming removed 5 bases from V and 6 bases from J; junction bases left unmatched: 5. Using immunoSEQ multiplex PCR, the repertoire was profiled, and TCRdb retains in-frame clones only, with some absent. The repertoire consists of fewer than 100,000 clones, with over 75% occurring once and the leading ten covering 5.7%. The TCR comes from a woman aged 45-60 years in good health. The chain is built from TRBV15 and TRBJ2-3; 7 nucleotides align to TRBD2. The sample taken for sequencing was blood. CDR3 amino acids: CATSGGVYDTQYF. As DNA, the CDR3 is TGTGCCACCAGCGGGGGGGTATACGATACGCAGTATTTT.